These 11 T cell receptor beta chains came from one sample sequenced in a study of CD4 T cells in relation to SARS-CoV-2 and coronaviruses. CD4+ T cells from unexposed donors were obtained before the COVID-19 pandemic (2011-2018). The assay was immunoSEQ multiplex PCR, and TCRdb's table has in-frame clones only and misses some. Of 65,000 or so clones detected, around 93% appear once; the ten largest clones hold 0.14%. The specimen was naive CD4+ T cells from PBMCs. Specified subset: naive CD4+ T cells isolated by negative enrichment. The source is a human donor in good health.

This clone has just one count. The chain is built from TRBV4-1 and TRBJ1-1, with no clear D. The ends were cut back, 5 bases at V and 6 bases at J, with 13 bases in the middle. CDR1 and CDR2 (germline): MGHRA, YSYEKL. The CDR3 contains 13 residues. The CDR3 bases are TGCGCCAGCAGCTTCCAGACCGGCGCTGAAGCTTTCTTT. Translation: CASSFQTGAEAFF.

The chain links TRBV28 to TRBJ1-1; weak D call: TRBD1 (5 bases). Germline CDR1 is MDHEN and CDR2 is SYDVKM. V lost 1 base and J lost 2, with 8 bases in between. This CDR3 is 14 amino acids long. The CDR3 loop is CASSLSGLNTEAFF. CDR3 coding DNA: TGTGCCAGCAGTTTATCGGGACTAAACACTGAAGCTTTCTTT.

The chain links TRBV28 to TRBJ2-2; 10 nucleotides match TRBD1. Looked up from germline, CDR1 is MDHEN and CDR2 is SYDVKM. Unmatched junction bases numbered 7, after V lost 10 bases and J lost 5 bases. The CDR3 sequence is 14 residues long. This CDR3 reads CATWTGGKTGELFF. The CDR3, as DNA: TGTGCCACCTGGACAGGGGGAAAGACCGGGGAGCTGTTTTTT.

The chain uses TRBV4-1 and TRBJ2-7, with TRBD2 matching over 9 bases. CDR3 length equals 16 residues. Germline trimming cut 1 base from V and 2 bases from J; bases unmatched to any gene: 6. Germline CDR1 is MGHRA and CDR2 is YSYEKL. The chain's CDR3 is CASSQVLAGTAYEQYF. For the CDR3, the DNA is TGCGCCAGCAGCCAAGTTCTAGCGGGAACAGCCTACGAGCAGTACTTC.

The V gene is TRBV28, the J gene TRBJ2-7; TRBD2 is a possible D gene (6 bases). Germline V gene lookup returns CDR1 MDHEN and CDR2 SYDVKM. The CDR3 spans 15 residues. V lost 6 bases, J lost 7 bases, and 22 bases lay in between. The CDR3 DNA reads TGTGCCAGCAGATCGTCCGGGACTGGGATTAGGGAGCAGTACTTC. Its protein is CASRSSGTGIREQYF.

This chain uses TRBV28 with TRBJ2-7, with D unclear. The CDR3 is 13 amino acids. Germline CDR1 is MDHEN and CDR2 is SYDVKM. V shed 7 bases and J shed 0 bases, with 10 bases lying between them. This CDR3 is CASTVPTSYEQYF. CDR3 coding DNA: TGTGCCAGCACCGTCCCCACCTCCTACGAGCAGTACTTC.

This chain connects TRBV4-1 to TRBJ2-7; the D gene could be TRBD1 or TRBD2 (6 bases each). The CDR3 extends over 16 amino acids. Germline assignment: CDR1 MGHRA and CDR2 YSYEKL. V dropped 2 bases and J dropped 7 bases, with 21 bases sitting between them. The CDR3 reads CASSQRENGGFEEQYF. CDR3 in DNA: TGCGCCAGCAGCCAAAGGGAAAACGGGGGCTTCGAGGAGCAGTACTTC.

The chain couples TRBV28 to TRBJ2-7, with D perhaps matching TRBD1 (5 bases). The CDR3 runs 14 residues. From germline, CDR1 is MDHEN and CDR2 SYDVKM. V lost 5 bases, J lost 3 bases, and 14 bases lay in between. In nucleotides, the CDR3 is TGTGCCAGCAGTGCTGTGGGGCAGATCTACGAGCAGTACTTC. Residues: CASSAVGQIYEQYF.

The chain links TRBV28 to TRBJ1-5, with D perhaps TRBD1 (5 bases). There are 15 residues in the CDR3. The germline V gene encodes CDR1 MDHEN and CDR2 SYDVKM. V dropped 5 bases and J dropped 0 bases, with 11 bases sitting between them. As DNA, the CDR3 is TGTGCCAGCAGTCTACAGGACATTAGCAATCAGCCCCAGCATTTT. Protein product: CASSLQDISNQPQHF.

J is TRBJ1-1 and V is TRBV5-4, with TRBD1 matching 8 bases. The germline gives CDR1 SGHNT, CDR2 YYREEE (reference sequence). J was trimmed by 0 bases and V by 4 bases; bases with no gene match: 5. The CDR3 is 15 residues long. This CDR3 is CASSIQGVLNTEAFF. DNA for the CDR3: TGTGCCAGCAGCATACAGGGGGTACTGAACACTGAAGCTTTCTTT.

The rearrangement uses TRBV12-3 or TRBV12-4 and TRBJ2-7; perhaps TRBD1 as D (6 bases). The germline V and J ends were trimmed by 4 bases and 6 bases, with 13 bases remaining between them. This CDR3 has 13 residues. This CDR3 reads CASSSGGKSEQYF. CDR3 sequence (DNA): TGTGCCAGCAGTTCTGGGGGCAAAAGCGAGCAGTACTTC.